The 21 T cell receptor beta chains below come from one sample, sequenced in a study of shared clonotypes between healthy human individuals. Method: immunoSEQ multiplex PCR; TCRdb's copy keeps in-frame clones and lacks some. The data contain more than 1,200,000 clones, approximately 98.5% of them singletons. Sequenced input: naive CD4+ T cells sorted from blood. The subset here: CD45RA+ positively selected. The receptors stem from a man aged 25 to 40 in good health.

The CDR3 region is CASSKGTSVYEQYF. As DNA, the CDR3 is TGCGCCAGCAGCAAAGGGACTAGCGTGTACGAGCAGTACTTC. J is TRBJ2-7 and V is TRBV5-1; TRBD2 agrees at 10 bases. This CDR3 comprises 14 residues. Per the germline V gene, CDR1 is SGHRS and CDR2 is YFSETQ. Trimming cost V 4 bases and J 4 bases; bases outside gene matches: 5.

The chain employs TRBV28 and TRBJ2-7, with 7 bases identical to TRBD1. V was pared by 5 bases and J by 7 bases, with 11 bases of the junction left unmatched. This CDR3 has 14 residues. In germline, CDR1 is MDHEN, CDR2 SYDVKM. The chain's CDR3 is CASSTYTGVREQYF. CDR3 sequence (DNA): TGTGCCAGCAGTACTTATACAGGGGTCCGGGAGCAGTACTTC.

The rearrangement joins TRBV5-1 to TRBJ2-3; 7 bases line up with TRBD1. There are 16 residues in the CDR3. In germline, CDR1 is SGHRS, CDR2 YFSETQ. The V and J ends lost 1 base and 3 bases, in that order; junction bases with no gene match: 8. As DNA, the CDR3 is TGCGCCAGCAGCTTGTTTGGGTCACAGGGGACAGATACGCAGTATTTT. Translating gives CASSLFGSQGTDTQYF.

The chain couples TRBV5-1 to TRBJ2-5; the match to TRBD1 covers 7 bases. The length of the CDR3 is 13 residues. Germline CDR1 and CDR2: SGHRS and YFSETQ. V lost 6 bases to trimming and J lost 1 base; unmatched junction nucleotides: 3. The CDR3 protein is CASTRDSQETQYF. DNA of the CDR3: TGCGCCAGCACAAGGGACAGCCAAGAGACCCAGTACTTC.

V and J are TRBV5-4 and TRBJ2-7; the D gene could be TRBD1 or TRBD2 (5 bases each). Germline V gives CDR1 SGHNT, CDR2 YYREEE (reference sequence). The CDR3 extends over 14 amino acids. V was cut by 3 bases and J by 7 bases, with 17 bases left in between. CDR3 DNA sequence: TGTGCCAGCAGCTCCGGGGCCTCACTTAGGGAGCAGTACTTC. It is translated as CASSSGASLREQYF.

The chain employs TRBV10-2 and TRBJ2-1, with 8 bases matching TRBD2. CDR3 length: 15 residues. Per germline, CDR1 WSHSY and CDR2 SAAADI. V was clipped by 4 bases and J by 0 bases; unmatched bases: 2. The CDR3 DNA is TGCGCCAGCAGTGTAAGCGGGGGCTCCTACAATGAGCAGTTCTTC. Protein: CASSVSGGSYNEQFF.

Remarks on this clone: At one boundary the junction diverges from the germline segment, which might be a read error. The V call is TRBV5-1, the J call TRBJ2-1; TRBD2 aligns across 9 bases. In germline, CDR1 is SGHRS, CDR2 YFSETQ. This CDR3 has 17 amino acids. CDR3 in DNA: TGCGCCAGCAGCCCATTGACTAGCGGCAAATCCTACAATGAGCAATTCTTC. This encodes CASSPLTSGKSYNEQFF.

V and J are TRBV7-2 and TRBJ1-3, with 7 bases fitting TRBD1. CDR3 length equals 13 residues. With V trimmed by 5 bases and J by 4 bases, 2 bases remained unmatched. Germline V gene data show CDR1 as SGHTA and CDR2 as FQGNSA. The CDR3 DNA reads as TGTGCCAGCAGCACGGGACAGGGAAACACCATATATTTT. Translation gives CASSTGQGNTIYF.

The J gene is TRBJ2-3, the V gene TRBV6-5, with D perhaps matching TRBD1 or TRBD2 (5 bases each). CDR1 MNHEY and CDR2 SVGAGI come from the germline V gene. The V gene lost 6 bases and the J gene lost 6 bases, with 13 bases spanning the gap. CDR3 length: 13 amino acids. The CDR3 is CASSPPGTDTQYF. The CDR3 region has the DNA TGTGCCAGCAGCCCCCCAGGGACGGATACGCAGTATTTT.

This chain uses TRBV4-3 with TRBJ2-3; 9 nucleotides agree with TRBD2. Losses at the gene ends were 0 bases for V and 1 base for J; bases not matched to a gene: 2. This CDR3 region has 16 residues. CDR1 is LGHNA, CDR2 YSLEER, per germline. CDR3 bases: TGCGCCAGCAGCCAAGAGGTAGCGGGAGGCACAGATACGCAGTATTTT. Residues: CASSQEVAGGTDTQYF.

The J gene is TRBJ1-2, the V gene TRBV7-8; no firm D call. Germline loops: CDR1 SGHVS, CDR2 FQNEAQ. This CDR3 contains 14 residues. V dropped 2 bases and J dropped 6 bases, with 13 bases sitting between them. The CDR3 reads CASSLTPGKDGYTF. DNA of the CDR3: TGTGCCAGCAGCTTAACTCCGGGAAAGGATGGCTACACCTTC.

The J gene is TRBJ1-5, the V gene TRBV28, with no clear D. V was cut by 6 bases and J by 3 bases, with 15 bases left in between. CDR1 MDHEN and CDR2 SYDVKM come from the germline V gene. The CDR3 contains 15 residues. CDR3 DNA sequence: TGTGCCAGCAGCCCGCTGCACGGCTCCAATCAGCCCCAGCATTTT. Amino acid sequence: CASSPLHGSNQPQHF.

This chain uses TRBV25-1 with TRBJ1-1; 8 bases agree with TRBD1. V dropped 1 base and J dropped 1; count of bases not matched to a gene: 8. Germline loops: CDR1 MGHDK, CDR2 SYGVNS. The CDR3 is 17 residues long. Written as DNA, the CDR3 is TGTGCCAGCAGTGAATGGGAAACAGGGGGGGCGAACACTGAAGCTTTCTTT. Translation: CASSEWETGGANTEAFF.

This chain uses TRBV19 with TRBJ2-7; D is uncertain. Looked up from germline, CDR1 is LNHDA and CDR2 is SQIVND (reference sequence). This CDR3 is 15 amino acids long. V lost 2 bases to trimming and J lost 3 bases, with 14 bases between them. CDR3 sequence: CASSIWPSPYYEQYF. CDR3 nucleotides: TGTGCCAGTAGTATATGGCCTTCCCCCTACTACGAGCAGTACTTC.

The chain employs TRBV11-3 and TRBJ2-5, with 12 nucleotides matching TRBD1. The germline gives CDR1 SGHNT, CDR2 YENEEA. Trimming took 0 bases from V and 1 from J; bases not matched to a gene: 3. The CDR3 runs 17 residues. The CDR3 DNA follows: TGTGCCAGCAGCTTAGAAGGGGACAGGGGGCCCCAAGAGACCCAGTACTTC. Translating it yields CASSLEGDRGPQETQYF.

CDR3 region: CSAQPGNTEAFF. For the CDR3, the DNA is TGCAGCGCCCAGCCCGGGAACACTGAAGCTTTCTTT. J is TRBJ1-1 and V is TRBV29-1; no clear D gene. The ends were cut back, 7 bases at V and 1 base at J, with 10 bases in the middle. This CDR3 contains 12 residues. CDR1 is SQVTM and CDR2 is ANQGSEA in the germline V gene.

CDR3 sequence reads: CAWSVGGASETQYF. The CDR3 DNA reads as TGTGCCTGGAGTGTAGGCGGGGCCTCCGAGACCCAGTACTTC. The chain is built from TRBV30 and TRBJ2-5, with D possibly matching TRBD2 (6 bases). CDR3 length equals 14 residues. Germline-derived CDR1 and CDR2 are GTSNPN and SVGIG (reference sequence). V gave up 0 bases and J gave up 5 bases, with 13 bases separating them.

This chain uses TRBV5-6 with TRBJ1-1; D is undetermined. CDR1 SGHDT and CDR2 YYEEEE come from the germline V gene. V was pared by 0 bases and J by 6 bases, with 12 bases between. The CDR3 runs to 14 residues. CDR3 in DNA: TGTGCCAGCAGCTTGGGGGTCCGGCGGCCTGAAGCTTTCTTT. Translation: CASSLGVRRPEAFF.

A single count supports this clone. CDR3 sequence reads: CASSRGIGLGELFF. The CDR3 DNA follows: TGTGCCAGCAGCAGGGGGATCGGTCTCGGTGAACTGTTTTTT. The V gene is TRBV9, the J gene TRBJ1-4, with D maybe TRBD1 (6 bases). This CDR3 has 14 residues. Germline CDR1 is SGDLS and CDR2 is YYNGEE. The V gene lost 4 bases and the J gene lost 12 bases, with 19 bases spanning the gap.

DNA for the CDR3: TGTGCCAGCAGCTCGACTAGATCTAGCACAGATACGCAGTATTTT. It codes for CASSSTRSSTDTQYF. The chain carries TRBV7-9 and TRBJ2-3; TRBD2 might be the D (6 bases). Trimming took 4 bases from V and 0 from J, leaving 11 bases between them. Germline V CDR1 and CDR2: SEHNR, FQNEAQ (reference sequence). The CDR3 extends over 15 amino acids. Full variable domain (remainder filled in from reference TRBV7-9 and TRBJ2-3): DTGVSQNPRHKITKRGQNVTFRCDPISEHNRLYWYRQTLGQGPEFLTYFQNEAQLEKSRLLSDRFSAERPKGSFSTLEIQRTEQGDSAMYLCASSSTRSSTDTQYFGPGTRLTVL.

CDR3 loop: CASSLSPLPAHEQYF. CDR3 DNA: TGTGCCAGCAGCCTGTCGCCCCTTCCTGCACACGAGCAGTACTTC. The chain uses TRBV6-1 and TRBJ2-7; D gene uncertain. Germline V gene data show CDR1 as MNHNS and CDR2 as SASEGT. V dropped 6 bases and J dropped 5 bases, with 20 bases sitting between them. The CDR3 spans 15 residues.